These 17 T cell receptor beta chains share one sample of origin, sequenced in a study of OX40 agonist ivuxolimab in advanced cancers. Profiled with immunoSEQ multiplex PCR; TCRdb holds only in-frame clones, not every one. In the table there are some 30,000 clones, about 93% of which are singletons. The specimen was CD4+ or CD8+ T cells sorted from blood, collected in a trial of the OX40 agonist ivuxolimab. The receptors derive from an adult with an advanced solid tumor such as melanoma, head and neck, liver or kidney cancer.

For the CDR3, the DNA is TGCGCCAGCAGCCAAGACAGGTATAGCAATCAGCCCCAGCATTTT. This translates into CASSQDRYSNQPQHF. This chain joins TRBV4-1 and TRBJ1-5; D ambiguous. CDR1 and CDR2 from the germline V gene are MGHRA and YSYEKL. The CDR3 runs 15 residues. V was shortened by 0 bases and J by 0 bases, with 6 bases between the two germline ends.

The CDR3 DNA is TGTGCCAGCAGCCAAGAGTGGAGGGGGGGGTTCTACGAGCAGTACTTC. Translating it yields CASSQEWRGGFYEQYF. The J gene is TRBJ2-7, the V gene TRBV14; D may be TRBD2 (7 bases). The CDR3 sequence is 16 residues long. V lost 0 bases and J lost 3, with 15 bases in between. Germline V gene sequence: CDR1 SGHDN, CDR2 FVKESK.

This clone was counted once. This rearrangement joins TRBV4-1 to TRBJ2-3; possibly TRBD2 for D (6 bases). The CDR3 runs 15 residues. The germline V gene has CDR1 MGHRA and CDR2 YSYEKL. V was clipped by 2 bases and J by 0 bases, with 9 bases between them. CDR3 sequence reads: CASSQHSGSTDTQYF. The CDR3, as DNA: TGCGCCAGCAGCCAACATAGCGGTAGCACAGATACGCAGTATTTT.

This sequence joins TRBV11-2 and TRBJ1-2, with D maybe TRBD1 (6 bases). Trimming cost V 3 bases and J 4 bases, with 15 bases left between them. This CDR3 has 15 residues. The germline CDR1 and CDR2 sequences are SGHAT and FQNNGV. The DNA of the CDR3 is TGTGCCAGCAGCTTCCAGGGGCCCTTGGGCTATGGCTACACCTTC. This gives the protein CASSFQGPLGYGYTF.

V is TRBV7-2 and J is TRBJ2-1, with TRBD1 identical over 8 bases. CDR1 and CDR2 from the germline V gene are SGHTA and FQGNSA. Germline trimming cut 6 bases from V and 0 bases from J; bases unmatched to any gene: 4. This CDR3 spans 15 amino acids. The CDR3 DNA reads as TGTGCCAGCAGTTCCGGGACAGGCTCCTACAATGAGCAGTTCTTC. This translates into CASSSGTGSYNEQFF.

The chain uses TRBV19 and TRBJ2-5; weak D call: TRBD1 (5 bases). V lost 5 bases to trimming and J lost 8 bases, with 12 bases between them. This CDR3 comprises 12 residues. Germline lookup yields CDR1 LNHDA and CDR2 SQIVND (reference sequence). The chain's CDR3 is CASSPDSLTQYF. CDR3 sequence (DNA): TGTGCCAGTAGTCCCGACAGCCTAACCCAGTACTTC.

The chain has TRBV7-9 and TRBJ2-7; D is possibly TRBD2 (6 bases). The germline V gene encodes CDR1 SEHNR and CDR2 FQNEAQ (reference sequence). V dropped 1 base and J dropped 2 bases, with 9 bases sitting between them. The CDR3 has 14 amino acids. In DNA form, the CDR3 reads TGTGCCAGCAGCTTAGAAGGGAGGCCCTACGAGCAGTACTTC. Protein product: CASSLEGRPYEQYF.

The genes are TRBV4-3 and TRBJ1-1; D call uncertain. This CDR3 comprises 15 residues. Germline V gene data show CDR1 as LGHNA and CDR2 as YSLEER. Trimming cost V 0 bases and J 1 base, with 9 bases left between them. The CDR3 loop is CASSQDEAANTEAFF. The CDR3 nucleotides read TGCGCCAGCAGCCAAGATGAGGCAGCGAACACTGAAGCTTTCTTT.

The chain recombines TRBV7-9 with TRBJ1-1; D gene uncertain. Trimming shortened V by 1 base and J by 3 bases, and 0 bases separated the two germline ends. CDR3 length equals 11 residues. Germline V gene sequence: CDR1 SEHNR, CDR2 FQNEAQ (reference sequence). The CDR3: CASSLDTEAFF. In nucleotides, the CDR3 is TGTGCCAGCAGCTTAGACACTGAAGCTTTCTTT.

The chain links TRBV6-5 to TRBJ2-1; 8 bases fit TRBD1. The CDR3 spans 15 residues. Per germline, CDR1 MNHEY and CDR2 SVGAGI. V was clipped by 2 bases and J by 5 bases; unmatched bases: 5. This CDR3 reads CASSYLTGAHNEQFF. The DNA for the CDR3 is TGTGCCAGCAGTTACCTGACAGGGGCCCACAATGAGCAGTTCTTC.

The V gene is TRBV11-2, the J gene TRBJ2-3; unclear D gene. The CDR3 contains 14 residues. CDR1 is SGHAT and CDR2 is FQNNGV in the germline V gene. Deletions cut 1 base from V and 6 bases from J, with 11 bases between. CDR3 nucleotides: TGTGCCAGCAGCTTAGTCCCAGCCCCGGATACGCAGTATTTT. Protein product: CASSLVPAPDTQYF.

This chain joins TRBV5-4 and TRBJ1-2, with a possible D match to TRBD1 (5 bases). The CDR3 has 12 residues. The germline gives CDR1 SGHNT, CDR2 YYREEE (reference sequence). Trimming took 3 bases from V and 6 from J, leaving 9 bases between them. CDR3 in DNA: TGTGCCAGCAGCTGGGGGAGGGATGGCTACACCTTC. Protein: CASSWGRDGYTF.

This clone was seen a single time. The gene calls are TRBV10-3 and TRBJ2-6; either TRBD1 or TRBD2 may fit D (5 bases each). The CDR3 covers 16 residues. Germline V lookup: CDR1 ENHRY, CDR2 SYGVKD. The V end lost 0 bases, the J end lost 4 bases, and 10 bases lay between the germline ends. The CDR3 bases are TGTGCCATCAGTGAGTCTGAGGGGTCCGGGGCCAACGTCCTGACTTTC. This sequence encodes CAISESEGSGANVLTF.

CDR3 sequence reads: CASSATRTGELFF. As DNA, the CDR3 is TGTGCCAGCAGCGCGACTCGAACCGGGGAGCTGTTTTTT. The genes are TRBV2 and TRBJ2-2; D remains unclear. CDR3 size: 13 residues. Trimming removed 6 bases at V and 5 bases at J, with 10 bases between. Germline V CDR1 and CDR2: SNHLY, FYNNEI.

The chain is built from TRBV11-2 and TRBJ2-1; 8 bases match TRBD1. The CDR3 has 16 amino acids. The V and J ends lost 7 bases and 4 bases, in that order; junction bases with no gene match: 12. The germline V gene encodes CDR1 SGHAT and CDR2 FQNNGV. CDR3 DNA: TGTGCCAGCACCACGTCCGGGACAGGCCTATACAATGAGCAGTTCTTC. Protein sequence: CASTTSGTGLYNEQFF.

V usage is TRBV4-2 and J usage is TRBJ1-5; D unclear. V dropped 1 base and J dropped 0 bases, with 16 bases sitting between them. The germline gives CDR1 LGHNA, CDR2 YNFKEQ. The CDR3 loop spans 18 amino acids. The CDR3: CASSQAPDVGNSNQPQHF. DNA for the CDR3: TGTGCCAGCAGCCAAGCACCGGATGTGGGGAATAGCAATCAGCCCCAGCATTTT.

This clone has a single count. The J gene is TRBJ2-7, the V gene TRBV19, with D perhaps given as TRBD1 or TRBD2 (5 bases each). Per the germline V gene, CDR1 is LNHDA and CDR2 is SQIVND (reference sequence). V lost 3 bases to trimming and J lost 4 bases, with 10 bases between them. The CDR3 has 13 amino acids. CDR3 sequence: CASSIGTDYEQYF. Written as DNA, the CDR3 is TGTGCCAGTAGTATTGGGACGGATTACGAGCAGTACTTC.